This T cell receptor beta chain was obtained from a study of blood T cell repertoires in COVID-19. Sequenced by immunoSEQ multiplex PCR; TCRdb stores in-frame clones only, minus some. The sample lists about 500,000 clones, roughly 87% occurring once. In this sample, this clone turned up many times. The sequenced sample was PBMCs or T cells enriched from blood (not recorded which). The source of this sequence is a woman under 30 who had recovered from COVID-19.

CDR3 amino acids: CSASTYATGANYGYTF. CDR3 sequence (DNA): TGCAGTGCTAGTACATATGCTACAGGGGCAAACTATGGCTACACCTTC. The chain has TRBV20-1 and TRBJ1-2; 7 bases align to TRBD1. Germline trimming cut 3 bases from V and 2 bases from J; bases unmatched to any gene: 12. This CDR3 has 16 residues. Germline V gene lookup returns CDR1 DFQATT and CDR2 SNEGSKA (reference sequence).